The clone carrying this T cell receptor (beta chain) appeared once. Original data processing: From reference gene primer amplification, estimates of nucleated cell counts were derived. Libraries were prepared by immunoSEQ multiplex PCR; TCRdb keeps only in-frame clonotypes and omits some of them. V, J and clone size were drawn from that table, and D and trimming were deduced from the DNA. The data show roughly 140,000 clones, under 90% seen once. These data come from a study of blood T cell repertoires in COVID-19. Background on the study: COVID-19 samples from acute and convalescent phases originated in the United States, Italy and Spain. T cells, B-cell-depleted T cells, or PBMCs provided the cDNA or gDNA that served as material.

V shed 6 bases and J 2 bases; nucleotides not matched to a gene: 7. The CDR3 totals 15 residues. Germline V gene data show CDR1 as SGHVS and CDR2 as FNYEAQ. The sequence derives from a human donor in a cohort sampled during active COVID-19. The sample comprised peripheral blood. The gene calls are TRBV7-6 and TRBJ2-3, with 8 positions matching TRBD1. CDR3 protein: CASRATGGATDTQYF. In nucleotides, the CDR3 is TGTGCCAGCAGAGCCACAGGGGGAGCCACAGATACGCAGTATTTT.